These 31 T cell receptor beta chains came from one sample sequenced in a study of T cell responses to AZD1222 COVID-19 vaccine. Only in-frame clones appear in the TCRdb table, and some are missing; sequencing was by immunoSEQ multiplex PCR. The data contain some 130,000 clones, more than 75% of them singletons. Material: peripheral blood, obtained on day 0 of AZD1222 vaccination. All receptors come from an adult in good health.

The chain recombines TRBV7-9 with TRBJ2-1; D not resolved. In germline, CDR1 is SEHNR, CDR2 FQNEAQ (reference sequence). Trimming removed 4 bases at V and 8 bases at J, with 6 bases between. The CDR3 sequence is 11 residues long. Here the CDR3 reads CASSSKYEQFF. The CDR3 DNA is TGTGCCAGCAGCTCCAAGTATGAGCAGTTCTTC.

The chain combines TRBV9 with TRBJ2-2; 11 bases fit TRBD2. The CDR3 covers 17 residues. In germline, CDR1 is SGDLS, CDR2 YYNGEE. V shed 1 base and J 4 bases; nucleotides not matched to a gene: 6. As DNA, the CDR3 is TGTGCCAGCAGCGTATCTCTAGCGGGGGGATCCACCGGGGAGCTGTTTTTT. This translates into CASSVSLAGGSTGELFF. Full variable domain (outside the CDR3, taken from reference TRBV9 and TRBJ2-2): DSGVTQTPKHLITATGQRVTLRCSPRSGDLSVYWYQQSLDQGLQFLIQYYNGEERAKGNILERFSAQQFPDLHSELNLSSLELGDSALYFCASSVSLAGGSTGELFFGEGSRLTVL.

V usage is TRBV27 and J usage is TRBJ2-7; no clear D. From germline, CDR1 is MNHEY and CDR2 SMNVEV (reference sequence). CDR3 length equals 14 residues. The ends were cut back, 2 bases at V and 3 bases at J, with 11 bases in the middle. The CDR3 region has the DNA TGTGCCAGCAGTTTAGCAGGAACCCTCTACGAGCAGTACTTC. This sequence encodes CASSLAGTLYEQYF.

J is TRBJ1-4 and V is TRBV19; D not certain. This CDR3 comprises 17 residues. Trimming took off 4 bases at V and 0 bases at J, with 15 bases between the two ends. The germline V gene has CDR1 LNHDA and CDR2 SQIVND (reference sequence). In DNA form, the CDR3 reads TGTGCCAGTAGTAAACGGAGGGTGGCGTCAACTAATGAAAAACTGTTTTTT. Amino acids: CASSKRRVASTNEKLFF.

The chain couples TRBV7-2 to TRBJ1-5; D may be TRBD1 (6 bases). Trimming left V 1 base short and J 1 base short, with 11 bases between. This CDR3 has 16 residues. Germline V gene lookup returns CDR1 SGHTA and CDR2 FQGNSA. Here the CDR3 reads CASSLVSGQSNQPQHF. The DNA of the CDR3 is TGTGCCAGCAGCTTAGTATCTGGACAGAGCAATCAGCCCCAGCATTTT.

The chain couples TRBV6-4 to TRBJ2-7; D not certain. With 4 bases removed from V and 5 bases from J, the gap between germline ends came to 12 bases. The CDR3 extends over 13 amino acids. Germline CDR1 MRHNA, CDR2 SNTAGT. The CDR3 bases are TGTGCCAGCAGTGCGGCCGCTACGGACGAGCAGTACTTC. It is translated as CASSAAATDEQYF.

This clone was seen only once. V is TRBV10-3 and J is TRBJ2-3; no clear D gene. Germline V gives CDR1 ENHRY, CDR2 SYGVKD. CDR3 length equals 14 residues. Between the trimmed V and J ends, which lost 7 bases and 2 bases, there was a span of 13 bases. The CDR3 DNA follows: TGTGCCATCACCTCAGTCCAGGACACAGATACGCAGTATTTT. Protein product: CAITSVQDTDTQYF.

This chain joins TRBV5-4 and TRBJ1-2; 7 bases map to TRBD1. CDR1 and CDR2 from the germline V gene are SGHNT and YYREEE (reference sequence). V shed 1 base and J 5 bases; nucleotides not matched to a gene: 11. This CDR3 contains 16 residues. DNA for the CDR3: TGTGCCAGCAGCTTGTATGCCGGGACAGCATCTTATGGCTACACCTTC. This translates into CASSLYAGTASYGYTF.

Details on this clone: The junction shows a germline mismatch at one end, possibly a read error. The V and J genes are TRBV2 and TRBJ1-1; TRBD1 matches at 7 bases. Germline V CDR1 and CDR2: SNHLY, FYNNEI. This CDR3 comprises 13 residues. CDR3 sequence reads: CASREGTVGEAFF. CDR3 coding DNA: TGTGCCAGCAGAGAAGGGACAGTTGGTGAAGCTTTCTTT.

This sequence joins TRBV12-3 or TRBV12-4 and TRBJ2-3; D remains ambiguous. Trimming cost V 3 bases and J 2 bases, with 6 bases left between them. The CDR3 has 13 residues. CDR3 in amino acids: CASSFSITDTQYF. As DNA, the CDR3 is TGTGCCAGCAGTTTTTCAATCACAGATACGCAGTATTTT.

This chain joins TRBV5-1 and TRBJ2-3; tentatively, D is TRBD1 (6 bases). Looked up from germline, CDR1 is SGHRS and CDR2 is YFSETQ. The CDR3 covers 14 residues. V dropped 3 bases and J dropped 3 bases, with 11 bases sitting between them. The CDR3 sequence: CASSSQGLTDTQYF. The CDR3 bases are TGCGCCAGCAGCTCTCAGGGGTTAACAGATACGCAGTATTTT.

This chain connects TRBV5-1 to TRBJ2-5, with D perhaps TRBD2 (6 bases). The germline V and J ends were trimmed by 0 bases and 3 bases, with 9 bases remaining between them. Germline assignment: CDR1 SGHRS and CDR2 YFSETQ. The length of the CDR3 is 14 residues. The chain's CDR3 is CASSLDPGEETQYF. For the CDR3, the DNA is TGCGCCAGCAGCTTGGATCCGGGGGAAGAGACCCAGTACTTC.

V is TRBV5-1 and J is TRBJ1-3, with TRBD1 as a possible D gene (5 bases). The CDR3 extends over 16 amino acids. Deletions cut 0 bases from V and 0 bases from J, with 10 bases between. Per the germline V gene, CDR1 is SGHRS and CDR2 is YFSETQ. The CDR3 loop is CASSLGIGGSGNTIYF. The DNA for the CDR3 is TGCGCCAGCAGCTTGGGTATCGGGGGCTCTGGAAACACCATATATTTT.

This rearrangement joins TRBV7-6 to TRBJ2-1, with 7 bases that match TRBD2. Germline CDR1 SGHVS, CDR2 FNYEAQ. The CDR3 has 16 amino acids. The J segment lost 3 bases and the V segment lost 1 base, leaving 6 bases of the junction unmatched. The chain's CDR3 is CASSLVALADYNEQFF. CDR3 nucleotides: TGTGCCAGCAGCTTAGTTGCCCTAGCGGACTACAATGAGCAGTTCTTC.

This chain connects TRBV6-1 to TRBJ1-4, with 9 bases lining up with TRBD1. The CDR3 is made up of 16 amino acids. V was clipped by 3 bases and J by 10 bases; unmatched bases: 12. In germline, CDR1 is MNHNS, CDR2 SASEGT. CDR3 in amino acids: CASSDPGQGRGRKLFF. In DNA, the CDR3 is TGTGCCAGCAGTGACCCGGGACAGGGCCGTGGCAGAAAACTGTTTTTT.

This chain connects TRBV5-1 to TRBJ2-2, with 10 bases lining up with TRBD1. V dropped 4 bases and J dropped 3; count of bases not matched to a gene: 6. The germline gives CDR1 SGHRS, CDR2 YFSETQ. The CDR3 length is 16 residues. CDR3 residues: CASSETGTGDTGELFF. The DNA for the CDR3 is TGCGCCAGCAGCGAAACCGGGACAGGGGACACCGGGGAGCTGTTTTTT.

The CDR3 region is CASRRDRSSYEQYF. The CDR3 nucleotides read TGTGCCAGCAGAAGGGACCGGAGCTCCTACGAGCAGTACTTC. The chain carries TRBV27 and TRBJ2-7, with D possibly called TRBD1 or TRBD2 (5 bases each). The germline V and J ends were trimmed by 6 bases and 0 bases, with 12 bases remaining between them. CDR3 size: 14 residues. Germline assignment: CDR1 MNHEY and CDR2 SMNVEV (reference sequence).

V and J are TRBV29-1 and TRBJ2-5; D is perhaps TRBD1 (5 bases). The V and J ends lost 4 bases and 5 bases respectively, with 14 bases between them. The V gene's germline CDR1 is SQVTM and CDR2 ANQGSEA. The CDR3 is made up of 13 amino acids. CDR3: CSVGQNRYETQYF. The CDR3 DNA follows: TGCAGCGTTGGACAGAATCGGTATGAGACCCAGTACTTC.

The rearrangement uses TRBV18 and TRBJ1-4; 7 positions agree with TRBD1. The V segment lost 6 bases and the J segment 8 bases; nucleotides outside the gene matches: 12. The germline CDR1 and CDR2 sequences are KGHSH and LQKENI. The CDR3 has 15 amino acids. The CDR3 DNA sequence: TGTGCCAGCTCTCCCGGACAGGTTGTAATAGAAAAACTGTTTTTT. Its protein product is CASSPGQVVIEKLFF.

The chain couples TRBV20-1 to TRBJ1-2; D gene unclear. Trimming removed 5 bases at V and 7 bases at J, with 11 bases between. Germline values: CDR1 DFQATT, CDR2 SNEGSKA (reference sequence). CDR3 length equals 11 residues. The CDR3 region has the DNA TGCAGTGCTTCCCTTGCCCGTGGCTACACCTTC. Translated: CSASLARGYTF.

The V call is TRBV29-1, the J call TRBJ2-1; maybe TRBD1 (6 bases). Germline loops: CDR1 SQVTM, CDR2 ANQGSEA. The CDR3 spans 13 residues. V was pared by 7 bases and J by 5 bases, with 15 bases between. CDR3 amino acids: CSAAPDSNNEQFF. In DNA form, the CDR3 reads TGCAGCGCCGCCCCGGACAGTAACAATGAGCAGTTCTTC.

This chain connects TRBV7-9 to TRBJ1-5; maybe TRBD1 (6 bases). Germline V gene sequence: CDR1 SEHNR, CDR2 FQNEAQ (reference sequence). V was pared by 0 bases and J by 2 bases, with 11 bases between. The CDR3 runs to 16 residues. The CDR3: CASSLARGGRNQPQHF. The CDR3 nucleotides read TGTGCCAGCAGCTTAGCGCGCGGGGGCCGCAATCAGCCCCAGCATTTT.

The chain employs TRBV7-2 and TRBJ2-1; D remains unclear. The CDR3 is 12 residues long. The V and J ends lost 4 bases and 9 bases respectively, with 10 bases between them. Looked up from germline, CDR1 is SGHTA and CDR2 is FQGNSA. The CDR3 loop is CASSSSHGEQFF. In nucleotides, the CDR3 is TGTGCCAGCAGCTCCTCCCATGGTGAGCAGTTCTTC.

This chain links TRBV24-1 with TRBJ2-5; D is uncertain. V was pared by 3 bases and J by 7 bases, with 11 bases between. The CDR3 extends over 13 amino acids. Germline CDR1 and CDR2: KGHDR and SFDVKD. This chain's CDR3 is CATSDLDIGTQYF. The CDR3 coding sequence is TGTGCCACCAGTGATCTTGATATCGGGACCCAGTACTTC.

This sequence joins TRBV6-6 and TRBJ1-1, with 10 bases identical to TRBD1. The germline V gene encodes CDR1 MNHNY and CDR2 SVGAGI (reference sequence). The CDR3 spans 19 residues. Unmatched junction bases numbered 15, after V lost 5 bases and J lost 0 bases. CDR3 sequence: CASSPRDRGLGLMNTEAFF. The CDR3 nucleotides read TGTGCCAGCAGTCCACGGGACAGGGGCCTGGGATTAATGAACACTGAAGCTTTCTTT.

The chain joins TRBV6-2 or TRBV6-3 to TRBJ1-3; D gene uncertain. Germline V gene sequence: CDR1 MNHEY, CDR2 SVGEGT. The CDR3 covers 13 residues. The ends were cut back, 2 bases at V and 8 bases at J, with 10 bases in the middle. The CDR3, as DNA: TGTGCCAGCAGTTACGCGGCCGAGGACACCATATATTTT. Its translation: CASSYAAEDTIYF.

The gene calls are TRBV28 and TRBJ2-2; 9 nucleotides agree with TRBD1. Germline assignment: CDR1 MDHEN and CDR2 SYDVKM. The CDR3 consists of 15 residues. After removal of 6 bases from V and 6 bases from J, the junction contained 8 bases not matched to a gene. The CDR3 nucleotides are TGTGCCAGCAGGTCACCGGGACAGGGAGCCGGGGAGCTGTTTTTT. It specifies CASRSPGQGAGELFF.

J is TRBJ1-5 and V is TRBV4-2, with D possibly being TRBD1 (5 bases). This CDR3 is 16 amino acids long. Trimming shortened V by 0 bases and J by 4 bases, and 13 bases separated the two germline ends. The V gene's germline CDR1 is LGHNA and CDR2 YNFKEQ. The CDR3: CASSQDWQGKNQPQHF. CDR3 bases: TGTGCCAGCAGCCAAGATTGGCAGGGTAAAAATCAGCCCCAGCATTTT.

The V gene is TRBV7-9, the J gene TRBJ1-3, with D unresolved. Trimming removed 5 bases at V and 0 bases at J, with 14 bases between. In germline, CDR1 is SEHNR, CDR2 FQNEAQ (reference sequence). The CDR3 contains 16 residues. The CDR3 sequence is CASSPTKSPSGNTIYF. DNA of the CDR3: TGTGCCAGCAGCCCCACTAAGAGTCCCTCTGGAAACACCATATATTTT.

This clone was recorded once. The V and J genes are TRBV7-9 and TRBJ2-1, with 10 bases that match TRBD1. V lost 4 bases and J lost 6; bases outside the gene matches: 6. CDR3 length: 15 residues. Germline values: CDR1 SEHNR, CDR2 FQNEAQ (reference sequence). CDR3 in amino acids: CASSSGTGDLNEQFF. DNA of the CDR3: TGTGCCAGCAGCTCCGGGACAGGGGACCTCAATGAGCAGTTCTTC.

V and J are TRBV7-2 and TRBJ1-5; 8 bases match TRBD1. The CDR3 runs to 16 residues. V shed 2 bases, J shed 2 bases, and the junction held 5 bases outside the gene matches. Germline V gives CDR1 SGHTA, CDR2 FQGNSA. CDR3 bases: TGTGCCAGCAGCTTAATTCCGACAGGGGGCAATCAGCCCCAGCATTTT. Its translation: CASSLIPTGGNQPQHF.